The clone carrying this T cell receptor (beta chain) was picked up a small number of times. Antigen: not known. This entry comes from a study of response to subunit inactivated influenza vaccine. Regarding the study as a whole: The authors put forward the suggestion that each seasonal influenza vaccination may bring in only a limited number of new T cells.

One entry per CDR3 protein results from TCRdb running MiXCR on the RT-PCR reads. The table lists 650,000 to 800,000 distinct CDR3 sequences, approximately 15% of them singletons. The CDR3 is 15 amino acids. CDR1 is MNHEY, CDR2 SVGEGT, per germline. V lost 10 bases and J lost 8; bases outside the gene matches: 15. The input for sequencing was PBMCs from blood, taken less than 15 days before vaccination. The clonotype originates from a man aged 45-65 years who received an inactivated influenza vaccine. The chain joins TRBV6-2 or TRBV6-3 to TRBJ2-1; 9 bases align to TRBD2. CDR3 in amino acids: CATRGVAGGPYEQFF. The CDR3 nucleotides read TGTGCCACCCGAGGGGTGGCGGGAGGGCCCTATGAGCAGTTCTTC.